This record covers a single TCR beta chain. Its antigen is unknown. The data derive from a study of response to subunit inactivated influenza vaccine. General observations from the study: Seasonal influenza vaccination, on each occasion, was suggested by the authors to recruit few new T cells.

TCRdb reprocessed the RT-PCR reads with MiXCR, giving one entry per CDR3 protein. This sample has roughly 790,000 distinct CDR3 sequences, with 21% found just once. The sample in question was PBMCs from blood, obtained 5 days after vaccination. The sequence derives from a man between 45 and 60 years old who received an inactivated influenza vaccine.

CDR3: CSANGQGHPDTQYF. The DNA of the CDR3 is TGCAGTGCTAATGGACAGGGACATCCAGATACGCAGTATTTT. The chain combines TRBV20-1 with TRBJ2-3; 8 nucleotides match TRBD1. Germline assignment: CDR1 DFQATT and CDR2 SNEGSKA (reference sequence). This CDR3 has 14 residues. Germline trimming cut 4 bases from V and 4 bases from J; bases unmatched to any gene: 7.